The 14 T cell receptor beta chains presented below share a single source sample, sequenced in a study of tumor-infiltrating lymphocytes in primary liver carcinoma. Investigators took RNA and DNA out together from roughly 18-30 mg of unsorted bulk tissue. Reverse transcription of roughly 480 ng total RNA with a constant-region primer produced TCR beta cDNA. What produced the TCR beta libraries was three nested multiplex PCR rounds using slightly modified ARM-PCR. For roughly 10 cycles apiece, the opening two PCR rounds ran with TRBV1-TRBV30 forward primers and a C-beta reverse primer. TCRdb fed the multiplex PCR reads into MiXCR, producing one record per CDR3 protein. The sample consists of about 74,000 distinct CDR3 sequences, about 70% of them appearing once. Source material: liver tumor tissue from sampling region 4. Stated subset: tumor region T4, right-lateral pole. All receptors come from a man in his forties with primary liver carcinoma and hepatitis B virus infection.

This clonotype was found many times. The rearrangement uses TRBV7-9 and TRBJ2-5, with D possibly being TRBD2 (6 bases). Per the germline V gene, CDR1 is SEHNR and CDR2 is FQNEAQ (reference sequence). Trimming pared 5 bases from V and 5 bases from J, leaving 18 bases between. CDR3 length: 15 amino acids. CDR3 sequence: CASSAPGGVGETQYF. For the CDR3, the DNA is TGTGCCAGCAGCGCACCTGGAGGGGTAGGCGAGACCCAGTACTTC.

This clonotype occurred a few times. One junction end disagrees with the germline gene, perhaps due to a read error. CDR3 in amino acids: CAISLEETQYF. The CDR3 bases are TGTGCCATCAGCTTAGAGGAGACCCAGTATTTC. This sequence joins TRBV11-2 and TRBJ2-5; no clear D. Germline V gene lookup returns CDR1 SGHAT and CDR2 FQNNGV. There are 11 residues in the CDR3. The full variable domain, in which reference TRBV11-2 and TRBJ2-5 provide the parts outside the CDR3, is EAGVAQSPRYKIIEKRQSVAFWCNPISGHATLYWYQQILGQGPKLLIQFQNNGVVDDSQLPKDRFSAERLKGVDSTLKIQPAKLEDSAVYLCAISLEETQYFGPGTRLLVL.

This chain links TRBV11-2 with TRBJ2-5; D is uncertain. The V and J ends lost 11 bases and 5 bases respectively, with 12 bases between them. Germline values: CDR1 SGHAT, CDR2 FQNNGV. The CDR3 spans 11 residues. The CDR3 reads CAGRRDETQYF. CDR3 nucleotide sequence: TGTGCCGGTCGAAGAGATGAGACCCAGTACTTC.

On this clonotype: The final CDR3 position lacks the conserved phenylalanine or tryptophan, pointing to a likely read error. The V call is TRBV10-3, the J call TRBJ2-7; TRBD2 aligns across 9 bases. With V trimmed by 6 bases and J by 0 bases, 15 bases remained unmatched. Germline CDR1 and CDR2: ENHRY and SYGVKD. This CDR3 comprises 18 residues. The CDR3 region is CAISPGLAAYPFSYEQYL. As DNA, the CDR3 is TGTGCCATCAGCCCGGGACTAGCAGCGTACCCCTTCTCCTACGAGCAGTACCTC.

This chain connects TRBV20-1 to TRBJ2-3; a weak D match, TRBD1 (5 bases). Germline V gene sequence: CDR1 DFQATT, CDR2 SNEGSKA (reference sequence). This CDR3 is 17 amino acids long. Trimming left V 6 bases short and J 3 bases short, with 25 bases between. CDR3 nucleotides: TGCAGTGCACCCGGTGGGCAGGGAATGGTTGGGACAGATACGCAGTATTTT. It is translated as CSAPGGQGMVGTDTQYF.

For this clonotype: Given a much more abundant clone one base away, this may be a read error. This CDR3 reads CAWSAFGTDDTGELFF. The CDR3, as DNA: TGTGCCTGGAGCGCCTTTGGGACGGACGACACCGGGGAGCTGTTTTTT. V usage is TRBV30 and J usage is TRBJ2-2; D may be TRBD1 or TRBD2 (5 bases each). Germline CDR1 is GTSNPN and CDR2 is SVGIG (reference sequence). V was cut by 3 bases and J by 3 bases, with 17 bases left in between. The CDR3 is 16 residues long.

This clonotype was picked up a small number of times. The gene calls are TRBV6-1 and TRBJ2-1; 8 nucleotides agree with TRBD2. The V gene's germline CDR1 is MNHNS and CDR2 SASEGT. There are 16 residues in the CDR3. In DNA, the CDR3 is TGTGTCAGTAGTGCCCTCTCCACCGGGGGGGGCGATGAGCAGTTCTTC. Its translation: CVSSALSTGGGDEQFF.

Remarks on this clonotype: Compared with germline, one end of the junction differs, possibly owing to a read error. The CDR3 sequence is CAISYGQGAYEQYF. CDR3 bases: TGTGCCATCAGCTACGGACAGGGGGCTTACGAGCAGTACTTC. The rearrangement uses TRBV7-2 and TRBJ2-7; 11 bases match TRBD1. Germline V CDR1 and CDR2: SGHTA, FQGNSA. The CDR3 covers 14 residues.

Notes on this clonotype: No conserved phenylalanine or tryptophan is present at the end of the CDR3, so a read error is the likely explanation. The genes are TRBV6-5 and TRBJ2-2; D is undetermined. This CDR3 contains 15 residues. Germline V gene lookup returns CDR1 MNHEY and CDR2 SVGAGI. This CDR3 reads CAISASLEVTGELFY. CDR3 in DNA: TGTGCCATCAGTGCCTCTCTAGAGGTCACCGGGGAGCTGTTTTAT.

The V and J genes are TRBV28 and TRBJ2-7; perhaps TRBD1 as D (5 bases). The CDR3 loop spans 14 amino acids. V shed 10 bases and J shed 1 base, with 17 bases lying between them. Germline V gene data show CDR1 as MDHEN and CDR2 as SYDVKM. The CDR3 DNA sequence: TGTGCCATTCAGACAGCCACAACTTCCTACGAGCAGTACTTC. Translation gives CAIQTATTSYEQYF.

This clonotype has a single count. Likely a read error: the CDR3 ends without its conserved phenylalanine or tryptophan. Because the CDR3's place on the DNA is in doubt, the DNA is left out and the CDR3 is given as listed by TCRdb. This chain connects TRBV28 to TRBJ2-7; the D call TRBD1 from the table was never checked on the DNA. Germline V gives CDR1 MDHEN, CDR2 SYDVKM. Ends included, the CDR3 has 16 residues. CDR3 sequence: CASSSPGGKGRYEQHL.

Note on this clonotype: One junction end does not reproduce the germline sequence, and a read error may be involved. This rearrangement joins TRBV5-1 to TRBJ2-1; D is uncertain. This CDR3 comprises 13 residues. Germline CDR1 SGHRS, CDR2 YFSETQ. CDR3 DNA: TGTGCCAGCAGCTTGGGCGCTTACGATGAGCAGTTCTTC. Its translation is CASSLGAYDEQFF.

Turning to this clonotype: At one end, the junction sequence differs from germline, possibly due to a read error. This chain joins TRBV6-6 and TRBJ1-5; TRBD1 is a possible D gene (5 bases). Germline assignment: CDR1 MNHNY and CDR2 SVGAGI (reference sequence). This CDR3 comprises 14 residues. CDR3 in amino acids: CASSIIGADQPQHF. The CDR3, as DNA: TGTGCCAGCAGTATCATCGGGGCGGATCAGCCCCAACATTTT.

As for this clonotype: An end of the junction does not agree with germline; a read error may underlie this. The chain combines TRBV11-2 with TRBJ2-7, with D perhaps being TRBD1 or TRBD2 (7 bases each). The germline V gene has CDR1 SGHAT and CDR2 FQNNGV. The CDR3 length is 15 residues. This chain's CDR3 is CASSQYLGGGYKQYF. Here the CDR3 DNA reads TGTGCCAGCAGCCAGTATTTGGGAGGGGGCTACAAGCAGTACTTC.